Listed here are 31 T cell receptor beta chains from one sample, sequenced in a study of siplizumab effects on memory and regulatory T cells. TCRdb keeps only in-frame clones here, not all; method: immunoSEQ multiplex PCR. This table holds over 85,000 clones, more than 95% found once. The sequencing sample was made of naive CD4+ T cells sorted from blood. The receptors come from a human donor in good health.

This sequence joins TRBV20-1 and TRBJ1-1, with unresolved D. V lost 6 bases and J lost 2, with 7 bases in between. The CDR3 length is 11 residues. Germline CDR1 reads DFQATT; CDR2 reads SNEGSKA (reference sequence). CDR3 sequence (DNA): TGCAGTGCCAGACAAAACACTGAAGCTTTCTTT. Its translation is CSARQNTEAFF.

The chain couples TRBV7-9 to TRBJ1-6; a weak D match, TRBD1 (6 bases). The CDR3 is made up of 14 amino acids. With 6 bases removed from V and 7 bases from J, the gap between germline ends came to 13 bases. Per the germline V gene, CDR1 is SEHNR and CDR2 is FQNEAQ (reference sequence). The CDR3 spells CASSEGGFNSPLHF. The CDR3 DNA sequence: TGTGCCAGCAGTGAAGGGGGTTTCAATTCACCCCTCCACTTT.

V is TRBV15 and J is TRBJ2-7; TRBD1 is a possible D gene (5 bases). The CDR3 consists of 14 residues. Germline-derived CDR1 and CDR2 are LNHNV and YYDKDF (reference sequence). V was pared by 0 bases and J by 7 bases, with 13 bases between. The CDR3 DNA reads TGTGCCACCAGCAGAGAAACAGGCTCATTGGAGCAGTACTTC. Its translation is CATSRETGSLEQYF.

This clone came up once. The V call is TRBV5-4, the J call TRBJ2-7, with D perhaps given as TRBD1 or TRBD2 (5 bases each). V lost 1 base, J lost 1 base, and 12 bases lay in between. Germline lookup yields CDR1 SGHNT and CDR2 YYREEE (reference sequence). The length of the CDR3 is 15 residues. CDR3 sequence reads: CASSLLAGSSYEQYF. The CDR3 nucleotides read TGTGCCAGCAGCTTGCTCGCAGGGAGTTCCTACGAGCAGTACTTC.

This chain connects TRBV9 to TRBJ2-5, with 8 bases identical to TRBD1. Unmatched junction bases numbered 3, after V lost 4 bases and J lost 1 base. The length of the CDR3 is 14 residues. CDR1 SGDLS and CDR2 YYNGEE come from the germline V gene. CDR3 nucleotides: TGTGCCAGCAGCTTCGGACAGGGCCAAGAGACCCAGTACTTC. Translation: CASSFGQGQETQYF.

The chain links TRBV19 to TRBJ1-6, with D unclear. In germline, CDR1 is LNHDA, CDR2 SQIVND (reference sequence). V gave up 4 bases and J gave up 10 bases, with 14 bases separating them. CDR3 length equals 14 residues. The CDR3 is CASSTTEGRSPLHF. The CDR3, as DNA: TGTGCCAGTAGTACGACTGAGGGCCGATCACCCCTCCACTTT.

The rearrangement joins TRBV6-1 to TRBJ2-5, with TRBD1 matching 7 bases. Germline V gene sequence: CDR1 MNHNS, CDR2 SASEGT. The trim removed 5 bases at V and 4 bases at J, leaving 7 bases unmatched. The CDR3 is made up of 14 amino acids. The DNA for the CDR3 is TGTGCCAGCAGTCTCGAGACAGGGATAGAGACCCAGTACTTC. The encoded protein is CASSLETGIETQYF.

This chain joins TRBV6-6 and TRBJ2-5, with D uncertain. Germline values: CDR1 MNHNY, CDR2 SVGAGI (reference sequence). The V end lost 2 bases, the J end lost 4 bases, and 8 bases lay between the germline ends. The CDR3 extends over 13 amino acids. The CDR3 protein is CASSYEARETQYF. The CDR3 nucleotides are TGTGCCAGCAGTTACGAGGCCCGAGAGACCCAGTACTTC.

CDR3 sequence (DNA): TGCGCCAGCAGCCAAGAGAACTACAATGAGCAGTTCTTC. It is translated as CASSQENYNEQFF. The rearrangement uses TRBV4-3 and TRBJ2-1; D is uncertain. V lost 0 bases and J lost 3, with 3 bases in between. CDR1 and CDR2 from the germline V gene are LGHNA and YSLEER. The CDR3 has 13 residues.

J is TRBJ1-4 and V is TRBV4-1; 12 positions agree with TRBD1. The V segment lost 0 bases and the J segment 3 bases; nucleotides outside the gene matches: 11. CDR1 MGHRA and CDR2 YSYEKL come from the germline V gene. The CDR3 runs 20 residues. The CDR3 loop is CASSQDGDRGPHVANEKLFF. The CDR3 region has the DNA TGCGCCAGCAGCCAAGATGGGGACAGGGGGCCTCACGTCGCTAATGAAAAACTGTTTTTT.

This chain uses TRBV28 with TRBJ2-3; the D gene could be TRBD1 or TRBD2 (7 bases each). The germline CDR1 and CDR2 sequences are MDHEN and SYDVKM. The CDR3 runs 15 residues. Trimming shortened V by 2 bases and J by 1 base, and 10 bases separated the two germline ends. The CDR3 DNA is TGTGCCAGCAGTTTAGCAGGGGGGGGCACAGATACGCAGTATTTT. This sequence encodes CASSLAGGGTDTQYF.

The chain carries TRBV5-1 and TRBJ1-2; TRBD1 aligns across 7 bases. Per the germline V gene, CDR1 is SGHRS and CDR2 is YFSETQ. The CDR3 sequence is 14 residues long. V trimming: 0 bases; J trimming: 8 bases; junction bases outside the gene matches: 7. The CDR3 spells CASSLEVGGPGYTF. DNA of the CDR3: TGCGCCAGCAGCTTGGAGGTAGGGGGCCCAGGCTACACCTTC.

The chain carries TRBV5-4 and TRBJ1-1; tentative D call: TRBD1 (6 bases). In germline, CDR1 is SGHNT, CDR2 YYREEE (reference sequence). V was trimmed by 4 bases and J by 2 bases, leaving 15 bases between them. This CDR3 spans 15 amino acids. For the CDR3, the DNA is TGTGCCAGCAGCCCAGAGACAGGTCCTAACACTGAAGCTTTCTTT. This encodes CASSPETGPNTEAFF.

This chain uses TRBV10-3 with TRBJ2-5; 9 bases match TRBD1. Germline-derived CDR1 and CDR2 are ENHRY and SYGVKD. The V gene end was trimmed by 0 bases and the J gene end by 7 bases; junction bases not matched to a gene: 3. This CDR3 contains 14 residues. The CDR3 sequence: CAISESGQGATQYF. The CDR3 nucleotides are TGTGCCATCAGTGAGTCGGGACAGGGCGCGACCCAGTACTTC.

The rearrangement links TRBV10-3 to TRBJ2-1; D is unclear. The CDR3 totals 12 residues. Germline values: CDR1 ENHRY, CDR2 SYGVKD. Trimming took 2 bases from V and 10 from J, leaving 9 bases between them. As DNA, the CDR3 is TGTGCCATCAGTGAGGGTCTAGGGGAGCAGTTCTTC. This gives the protein CAISEGLGEQFF.

The V call is TRBV28, the J call TRBJ1-1; 7 nucleotides line up with TRBD1. The CDR3 runs 16 residues. Losses at the gene ends were 8 bases for V and 1 base for J; bases not matched to a gene: 13. Germline CDR1 is MDHEN and CDR2 is SYDVKM. For the CDR3, the DNA is TGTGCCAGCTTTATCGACAGGGAAAGGGGGAACACTGAAGCTTTCTTT. Protein sequence: CASFIDRERGNTEAFF.

CDR3 DNA: TGTGCCAGCAGCGTAGGGGACACTTCCTACGAGCAGTACTTC. It encodes CASSVGDTSYEQYF. The chain uses TRBV9 and TRBJ2-7, with D maybe TRBD1 (6 bases). Germline values: CDR1 SGDLS, CDR2 YYNGEE. CDR3 length: 14 amino acids. Trimming shortened V by 0 bases and J by 1 base, and 8 bases separated the two germline ends. The full variable domain, rest sourced from reference TRBV9 and TRBJ2-7, is DSGVTQTPKHLITATGQRVTLRCSPRSGDLSVYWYQQSLDQGLQFLIQYYNGEERAKGNILERFSAQQFPDLHSELNLSSLELGDSALYFCASSVGDTSYEQYFGPGTRLTVT.

The gene calls are TRBV9 and TRBJ2-3, with 8 bases aligning to TRBD2. Losses at the gene ends were 4 bases for V and 1 base for J; bases not matched to a gene: 5. The CDR3 extends over 15 amino acids. Germline CDR1 reads SGDLS; CDR2 reads YYNGEE. The CDR3 loop reads CASSPSGLGTDTQYF. In nucleotides, the CDR3 is TGTGCCAGCAGCCCCTCGGGACTAGGCACAGATACGCAGTATTTT.

This sequence joins TRBV7-3 and TRBJ2-2; TRBD1 or TRBD2 may be the D gene (6 bases each). Germline V gives CDR1 SGHTA, CDR2 FQGTGA. The CDR3 loop spans 16 amino acids. V gave up 3 bases and J gave up 7 bases, with 18 bases separating them. The CDR3 loop is CASSFTPPGAGGELFF. The CDR3 DNA reads as TGTGCCAGCAGCTTTACCCCCCCGGGGGCAGGCGGGGAGCTGTTTTTT.

The rearrangement uses TRBV7-3 and TRBJ2-1, with 8 bases lining up with TRBD2. Trimming at V came to 5 bases and at J to 9 bases, leaving 9 bases not matched to a gene. The CDR3 covers 14 residues. Germline assignment: CDR1 SGHTA and CDR2 FQGTGA. The CDR3 is CASSQGLDVREQFF. The CDR3 DNA reads TGTGCCAGCAGCCAGGGACTAGATGTCCGTGAGCAGTTCTTC.

This chain links TRBV4-3 with TRBJ2-7; 10 bases map to TRBD2. CDR1 and CDR2 from the germline V gene are LGHNA and YSLEER. The CDR3 consists of 16 residues. The V segment lost 3 bases and the J segment 3 bases; nucleotides outside the gene matches: 8. DNA of the CDR3: TGCGCCAGCAGCCAGGGTCTAGCGGGAGTCGGCTACGAGCAGTACTTC. Translating it yields CASSQGLAGVGYEQYF.

V is TRBV10-2 and J is TRBJ2-7; 9 bases are a match to TRBD1. Trimming cost V 2 bases and J 2 bases; bases outside gene matches: 4. The CDR3 loop spans 15 amino acids. In germline, CDR1 is WSHSY, CDR2 SAAADI. The CDR3 coding sequence is TGCGCCAGCAGTGAGACGGACAGGGGTCCCTACGAGCAGTACTTC. Residues: CASSETDRGPYEQYF.

The rearrangement uses TRBV6-5 and TRBJ1-1; tentatively, D is TRBD1 (6 bases). V gave up 6 bases and J gave up 7 bases, with 21 bases separating them. Germline CDR1 MNHEY, CDR2 SVGAGI. This CDR3 is built from 15 residues. The chain's CDR3 is CASSRGGRAVGEAFF. The DNA for the CDR3 is TGTGCCAGCAGCCGGGGGGGCAGGGCTGTTGGTGAAGCTTTCTTT.

The chain joins TRBV25-1 to TRBJ1-2; D might be TRBD1 (6 bases). Germline V gene sequence: CDR1 MGHDK, CDR2 SYGVNS. V lost 0 bases, J lost 2 bases, and 7 bases lay in between. This CDR3 contains 14 residues. CDR3 in amino acids: CASSEYGQNYGYTF. CDR3 DNA sequence: TGTGCCAGCAGTGAATATGGACAGAACTATGGCTACACCTTC.

The V and J genes are TRBV18 and TRBJ1-2; a weak D match, TRBD1 (5 bases). Trimming left V 1 base short and J 6 bases short, with 15 bases between. The CDR3 runs to 15 residues. Germline CDR1 is KGHSH and CDR2 is LQKENI. CDR3 coding DNA: TGTGCCAGCTCACCACAAGGGCCCCAGGGCGATGGCTACACCTTC. It is translated as CASSPQGPQGDGYTF.

This sequence joins TRBV7-2 and TRBJ2-2, with D tentatively TRBD1 or TRBD2 (5 bases each). Trimming took 2 bases from V and 7 from J, leaving 20 bases between them. Germline CDR1 and CDR2: SGHTA and FQGNSA. CDR3 length equals 17 residues. The chain's CDR3 is CASSLRAPQGVSGELFF. In DNA, the CDR3 is TGTGCCAGCAGCTTACGGGCTCCTCAGGGAGTCAGCGGGGAGCTGTTTTTT.

The V gene is TRBV30, the J gene TRBJ1-4, with unresolved D. V dropped 0 bases and J dropped 8 bases, with 7 bases sitting between them. Germline V gene sequence: CDR1 GTSNPN, CDR2 SVGIG (reference sequence). The CDR3 covers 12 residues. CDR3 DNA: TGTGCCTGGAGTGTACTACCCGAAAAACTGTTTTTT. This gives the protein CAWSVLPEKLFF.

J is TRBJ1-3 and V is TRBV6-6; 10 bases line up with TRBD1. Germline CDR1 reads MNHNY; CDR2 reads SVGAGI (reference sequence). V was pared by 2 bases and J by 2 bases, with 3 bases of the junction left unmatched. The CDR3 is made up of 16 amino acids. CDR3 coding DNA: TGTGCCAGCAGTTACACGGGGACAGGGGCTGGAAACACCATATATTTT. This translates into CASSYTGTGAGNTIYF.

The gene calls are TRBV6-4 and TRBJ1-6; D remains ambiguous. CDR3 length equals 14 residues. CDR1 and CDR2 from the germline V gene are MRHNA and SNTAGT. The ends were cut back, 3 bases at V and 6 bases at J, with 9 bases in the middle. CDR3 DNA: TGTGCCAGCAGTGAATCGGCCCTTAATTCACCCCTCCACTTT. Protein: CASSESALNSPLHF.

This CDR3 reads CASSLSWSSYEQYF. The CDR3 coding sequence is TGCGCCAGCAGCTTGTCCTGGAGCTCCTACGAGCAGTACTTC. This rearrangement joins TRBV5-1 to TRBJ2-7, with D unclear. Germline loops: CDR1 SGHRS, CDR2 YFSETQ. This CDR3 is 14 amino acids long. The germline V and J ends were trimmed by 1 base and 0 bases, with 8 bases remaining between them.

The chain carries TRBV6-5 and TRBJ1-5; D might be TRBD1 (5 bases). Deletions cut 8 bases from V and 6 bases from J, with 14 bases between. Germline lookup yields CDR1 MNHEY and CDR2 SVGAGI. The CDR3 contains 13 residues. This CDR3 reads CASSQTGTQPQHF. The CDR3 nucleotides read TGTGCCAGCTCTCAGACCGGGACTCAGCCCCAGCATTTT.